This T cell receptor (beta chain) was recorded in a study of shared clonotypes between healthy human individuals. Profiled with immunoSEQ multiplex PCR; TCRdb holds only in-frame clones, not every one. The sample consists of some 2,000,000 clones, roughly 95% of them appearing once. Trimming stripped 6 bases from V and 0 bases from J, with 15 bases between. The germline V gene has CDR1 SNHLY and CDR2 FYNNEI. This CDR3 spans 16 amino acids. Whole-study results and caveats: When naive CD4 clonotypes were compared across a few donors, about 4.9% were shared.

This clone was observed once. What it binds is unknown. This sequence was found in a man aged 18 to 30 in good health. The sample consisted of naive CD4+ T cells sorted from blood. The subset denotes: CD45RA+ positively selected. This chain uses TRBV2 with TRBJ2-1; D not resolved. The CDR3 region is CASSEVDIPSYNEQFF. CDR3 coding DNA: TGTGCCAGCAGCGAGGTCGACATTCCCTCCTACAATGAGCAGTTCTTC.